This T cell receptor (beta chain) was documented in a study of blood T cell repertoires in COVID-19. For the study at large: The study drew acute and convalescent COVID-19 samples from the United States, Italy and Spain. PBMCs, B-cell-depleted T cells, or T cells were the source of the cDNA or gDNA that made up the material.

It was during active infection that Seattle patients were enrolled and then longitudinally followed. Original data processing: Quantification of nucleated cells was approximated via reference gene primer amplification. This table comes from immunoSEQ multiplex PCR, and its TCRdb copy is limited to in-frame clones, with some not included. V, J and clone size are taken as reported in that table, and D and trimming were inferred from the DNA itself. This sample has tens of thousands of clones, with roughly nine tenths found just once. Unmatched junction bases numbered 5, after V lost 0 bases and J lost 0 bases. Germline V gene sequence: CDR1 MGHRA, CDR2 YSYEKL. The CDR3 has 17 amino acids.

Source material: peripheral blood. The chain combines TRBV4-1 with TRBJ1-2; 9 bases align to TRBD1. This clonotype originated in a woman aged 60-75 years with COVID-19, enrolled during active disease. Here the CDR3 reads CASSQEGGQGANYGYTF. The CDR3 coding sequence is TGCGCCAGCAGCCAAGAAGGGGGACAGGGAGCTAACTATGGCTACACCTTC.